The 8 T cell receptor beta chains below all came from one sample that was sequenced in a study of blood T cell repertoires in COVID-19. The assay was immunoSEQ multiplex PCR, and TCRdb's table has in-frame clones only and misses some. This table holds some 140,000 clones, roughly 80% found once. Sequencing was performed on peripheral blood. The receptors originated from a man aged 55 to 69 with acute or convalescent COVID-19.

There are a few counts of this clone. V and J are TRBV20-1 and TRBJ1-1; 12 bases fit TRBD1. With V trimmed by 3 bases and J by 1 base, 9 bases remained unmatched. Per germline, CDR1 DFQATT and CDR2 SNEGSKA (reference sequence). The CDR3 is 17 residues long. The CDR3 sequence is CSASPGTGGWGNTEAFF. The DNA of the CDR3 is TGCAGTGCTAGTCCCGGGACAGGGGGCTGGGGGAACACTGAAGCTTTCTTT.

The chain joins TRBV6-5 to TRBJ2-7; 7 bases line up with TRBD1. With 7 bases clipped from V and 3 bases from J, the junction kept 12 bases outside the gene matches. The CDR3 has 15 residues. CDR1 is MNHEY, CDR2 SVGAGI, per germline. The CDR3 DNA reads as TGTGCCAGCACCGCCCGGGACAGCTCCTTCTACGAGCAGTACTTC. This encodes CASTARDSSFYEQYF.

The chain couples TRBV28 to TRBJ1-5; 7 nucleotides match TRBD1. The CDR3 is made up of 14 amino acids. The trim removed 7 bases at V and 2 bases at J, leaving 5 bases unmatched. CDR1 and CDR2 from the germline V gene are MDHEN and SYDVKM. For the CDR3, the DNA is TGTGCCAGCACCGAGGGGGCCGGCAATCAGCCCCAGCATTTT. Its translation is CASTEGAGNQPQHF. Drawing the rest from reference TRBV28 and TRBJ1-5, the complete variable domain is DVKVTQSSRYLVKRTGEKVFLECVQDMDHENMFWYRQDPGLGLRLIYFSYDVKMKEKGDIPEGYSVSREKKERFSLILESASTNQTSMYLCASTEGAGNQPQHFGDGTRLSIL.

This clone appeared a single time. The chain combines TRBV20-1 with TRBJ2-7; D is perhaps TRBD1 (5 bases). V was trimmed by 4 bases and J by 4 bases, leaving 8 bases between them. The CDR3 is 11 residues long. CDR1 and CDR2 (germline): DFQATT, SNEGSKA (reference sequence). The CDR3 sequence: CSATDTYEQYF. In nucleotides, the CDR3 is TGCAGTGCTACGGACACGTACGAGCAGTACTTC.

The chain links TRBV28 to TRBJ1-2; D is possibly TRBD1 (6 bases). The germline gives CDR1 MDHEN, CDR2 SYDVKM. V dropped 3 bases and J dropped 7 bases, with 15 bases sitting between them. The CDR3 loop spans 14 amino acids. CDR3 sequence: CASSFNRAGRGYTF. The CDR3 bases are TGTGCCAGCAGTTTTAACAGGGCTGGACGTGGCTACACCTTC.

V is TRBV30 and J is TRBJ1-2, with 7 nucleotides matching TRBD1. CDR3 length: 14 amino acids. With V trimmed by 3 bases and J by 5 bases, 9 bases remained unmatched. Germline loops: CDR1 GTSNPN, CDR2 SVGIG (reference sequence). The CDR3 DNA reads as TGTGCCTGGAGCCATACCAGGACAGGTTATGGCTACACCTTC. Translating gives CAWSHTRTGYGYTF.

This clone was seen only once. The genes are TRBV14 and TRBJ2-3; TRBD2 matches 10 bases. Germline CDR1 SGHDN, CDR2 FVKESK. CDR3 length equals 12 residues. J was trimmed by 8 bases and V by 4 bases; bases with no gene match: 0. This chain's CDR3 is CASSPSGGTQYF. The CDR3 DNA sequence: TGTGCCAGCAGCCCTAGCGGGGGTACGCAGTATTTT.

The chain has TRBV6-6 and TRBJ2-2; D gene unclear. Germline CDR1 reads MNHNY; CDR2 reads SVGAGI (reference sequence). Trimming took off 0 bases at V and 2 bases at J, with 7 bases between the two ends. The CDR3 runs to 15 residues. The CDR3 DNA reads as TGTGCCAGCAGTTACTCTCGCGCTAACACCGGGGAGCTGTTTTTT. Amino acids: CASSYSRANTGELFF.